Shown below are 22 T cell receptor beta chains from a single sample sequenced in a study of blood T cell repertoires in COVID-19. Generated by immunoSEQ multiplex PCR, the TCRdb table keeps only in-frame clones and is missing some. The data hold about 210,000 clones, with about 91% observed a single time. The sequencing input was peripheral blood. All receptors come from a woman in her forties with acute or convalescent COVID-19.

J is TRBJ1-4 and V is TRBV5-1, with TRBD1 matching 8 bases. V gave up 2 bases and J gave up 6 bases; unmatched junction bases: 3. Germline V gene sequence: CDR1 SGHRS, CDR2 YFSETQ. The CDR3 is 14 amino acids. The CDR3 loop is CASSFQGAYEKLFF. In DNA form, the CDR3 reads TGCGCCAGCAGCTTTCAGGGGGCTTATGAAAAACTGTTTTTT.

The rearrangement joins TRBV19 to TRBJ1-2; a possible D gene is TRBD1 (6 bases). V was shortened by 7 bases and J by 6 bases, with 12 bases between the two germline ends. The CDR3 length is 12 residues. The germline gives CDR1 LNHDA, CDR2 SQIVND (reference sequence). The CDR3 here is CASITGRHGYTF. DNA of the CDR3: TGTGCCAGTATAACAGGGCGGCATGGCTACACCTTC.

This chain uses TRBV5-1 with TRBJ2-5, with D tentatively TRBD2 (5 bases). Deletions cut 7 bases from V and 1 base from J, with 17 bases between. Germline V gene lookup returns CDR1 SGHRS and CDR2 YFSETQ. The CDR3 loop spans 15 amino acids. The CDR3 here is CASSRGNVRQETQYF. CDR3 nucleotides: TGCGCCAGCTCCCGAGGGAACGTCCGCCAAGAGACCCAGTACTTC.

V gene TRBV2 combines with J gene TRBJ1-2, with 7 bases matching TRBD1. After removal of 6 bases from V and 7 bases from J, the junction contained 14 bases not matched to a gene. The germline gives CDR1 SNHLY, CDR2 FYNNEI. The CDR3 totals 15 residues. The CDR3 loop reads CASSLDRVGFGGYTF. CDR3 DNA: TGTGCCAGCAGCCTCGACAGGGTTGGATTTGGTGGCTACACCTTC.

The rearrangement uses TRBV19 and TRBJ1-2, with D tentatively TRBD1 (6 bases). The V gene lost 4 bases and the J gene lost 5 bases, with 17 bases spanning the gap. Per germline, CDR1 LNHDA and CDR2 SQIVND (reference sequence). The CDR3 has 15 residues. CDR3 sequence (DNA): TGTGCCAGTAGTACCCTAGATGGACAGCTGTATGGCTACACCTTC. It is translated as CASSTLDGQLYGYTF.

The chain carries TRBV20-1 and TRBJ1-3; TRBD1 might be the D (5 bases). Germline V CDR1 and CDR2: DFQATT, SNEGSKA (reference sequence). Trimming removed 3 bases from V and 0 bases from J, with 9 bases in between. The CDR3 runs 14 residues. This CDR3 reads CSASRQTSGNTIYF. The CDR3 coding sequence is TGCAGTGCTAGTCGACAGACCTCTGGAAACACCATATATTTT.

The chain uses TRBV9 and TRBJ2-5; maybe TRBD2 (7 bases). CDR1 is SGDLS and CDR2 is YYNGEE in the germline V gene. The V and J ends lost 4 bases and 2 bases respectively, with 18 bases between them. This CDR3 spans 16 amino acids. The CDR3 sequence is CASSLMGGLPQETQYF. The CDR3 bases are TGTGCCAGCAGCCTGATGGGGGGGCTCCCTCAAGAGACCCAGTACTTC. The variable domain in full, with the rest retrieved from reference TRBV9 and TRBJ2-5, is DSGVTQTPKHLITATGQRVTLRCSPRSGDLSVYWYQQSLDQGLQFLIQYYNGEERAKGNILERFSAQQFPDLHSELNLSSLELGDSALYFCASSLMGGLPQETQYFGPGTRLLVL.

The chain joins TRBV10-3 to TRBJ2-5, with D possibly TRBD1 on 5 matching bases. This CDR3 comprises 15 residues. Germline V gives CDR1 ENHRY, CDR2 SYGVKD. V was trimmed by 0 bases and J by 5 bases, leaving 13 bases between them. DNA for the CDR3: TGTGCCATCAGTGAGTCTACGGGTTCAGGGGAGACCCAGTACTTC. Protein product: CAISESTGSGETQYF.

The chain couples TRBV11-2 to TRBJ2-5; no clear D. V shed 0 bases and J shed 0 bases, with 17 bases lying between them. There are 18 residues in the CDR3. Germline CDR1 is SGHAT and CDR2 is FQNNGV. The CDR3 sequence: CASSLDPLLRPYQETQYF. The CDR3 DNA follows: TGTGCCAGCAGCTTAGATCCCCTCCTGCGCCCATACCAAGAGACCCAGTACTTC.

The chain is built from TRBV7-2 and TRBJ2-1, with 14 bases that match TRBD2. The CDR3 contains 16 residues. V gave up 5 bases and J gave up 8 bases; unmatched junction bases: 8. Germline loops: CDR1 SGHTA, CDR2 FQGNSA. This CDR3 is CASSLWTSGGPYEQFF. CDR3 in DNA: TGTGCCAGCAGCCTCTGGACTAGCGGGGGGCCATATGAGCAGTTCTTC.

This chain uses TRBV7-9 with TRBJ2-3; maybe TRBD2 (6 bases). Trimming took off 4 bases at V and 0 bases at J, with 14 bases between the two ends. The CDR3 is 16 residues long. Germline assignment: CDR1 SEHNR and CDR2 FQNEAQ (reference sequence). Here the CDR3 reads CASSWPRRGSTDTQYF. The CDR3, as DNA: TGTGCCAGCAGCTGGCCGCGGCGGGGCAGCACAGATACGCAGTATTTT.

The CDR3 sequence: CASSLGGFSYEQYV. The DNA for the CDR3 is TGCGCCAGCAGCTTGGGTGGCTTCTCCTACGAGCAGTACGTC. V usage is TRBV5-1 and J usage is TRBJ2-7; D is uncertain. Germline loops: CDR1 SGHRS, CDR2 YFSETQ. CDR3 length: 14 amino acids. With 0 bases removed from V and 0 bases from J, the gap between germline ends came to 7 bases.

This chain links TRBV7-6 with TRBJ2-7, with D possibly matching TRBD1 (6 bases). This CDR3 has 17 amino acids. V was cut by 1 base and J by 2 bases, with 18 bases left in between. Germline assignment: CDR1 SGHVS and CDR2 FNYEAQ. The DNA of the CDR3 is TGTGCCAGCAGCTTAGAGGGGCTTCTGAGGGACACCTACGAGCAGTACGTC. It translates to CASSLEGLLRDTYEQYV.

V and J are TRBV5-1 and TRBJ2-2, with TRBD2 matching over 7 bases. The CDR3 has 14 residues. Germline CDR1 and CDR2: SGHRS and YFSETQ. The V and J ends lost 7 bases and 3 bases, in that order; junction bases with no gene match: 6. CDR3 sequence: CASGIRGDTGELFF. The CDR3 DNA follows: TGCGCCAGCGGAATACGGGGGGACACCGGGGAGCTGTTTTTT.

The chain couples TRBV4-1 to TRBJ1-5, with D unresolved. Germline-derived CDR1 and CDR2 are MGHRA and YSYEKL. CDR3 length: 16 amino acids. Trimming removed 0 bases at V and 1 base at J, with 10 bases between. In nucleotides, the CDR3 is TGCGCCAGCAGCCAAGACGGAGGACGGAGCAATCAGCCCCAGCATTTT. This translates into CASSQDGGRSNQPQHF.

The genes are TRBV3-1 (or the pseudogene TRBV3-2) and TRBJ2-7; 7 bases line up with TRBD2. The V and J ends lost 3 bases and 6 bases, in that order; junction bases with no gene match: 8. The CDR3 is 14 amino acids. Germline CDR1 is LGHDT and CDR2 is YNNKEL (reference sequence). CDR3 bases: TGTGCCAGCAGCCAGATGGGGGAGGGAAGCGAGCAGTACGTC. Its translation is CASSQMGEGSEQYV.

The V gene is TRBV18, the J gene TRBJ1-5; possible D gene TRBD1, 5 bases. The CDR3 is 15 amino acids. CDR1 is KGHSH and CDR2 is LQKENI in the germline V gene. The V end was cut by 1 base, the J end by 6 bases, with 13 bases between. CDR3 DNA: TGTGCCAGCTCACCACAGGGGTACGGGGGTCAGCCCCAGCATTTT. As protein: CASSPQGYGGQPQHF.

CDR3 DNA sequence: TGTGCCAGCAGCCAGGGAGACTATGGCTACACCTTC. This encodes CASSQGDYGYTF. The chain is built from TRBV4-2 and TRBJ1-2; D unresolved. Trimming took off 3 bases at V and 3 bases at J, with 5 bases between the two ends. CDR1 LGHNA and CDR2 YNFKEQ come from the germline V gene. The CDR3 has 12 amino acids.

The chain has TRBV5-1 and TRBJ2-5, with TRBD2 identical over 14 bases. The CDR3 has 16 residues. In germline, CDR1 is SGHRS, CDR2 YFSETQ. Germline trimming cut 2 bases from V and 4 bases from J; bases unmatched to any gene: 4. Written as DNA, the CDR3 is TGCGCCAGCAGCTTAAGGACTAGCGGGGGGTCAGAGACCCAGTACTTC. Translation: CASSLRTSGGSETQYF.

The chain carries TRBV7-2 and TRBJ2-1, with 7 bases that match TRBD2. This CDR3 is 18 amino acids long. After removal of 3 bases from V and 4 bases from J, the junction contained 15 bases not matched to a gene. Per the germline V gene, CDR1 is SGHTA and CDR2 is FQGNSA. This CDR3 reads CASSFAGPGTKLYNEQFF. CDR3 nucleotide sequence: TGTGCCAGCAGCTTTGCGGGCCCCGGGACTAAATTATACAATGAGCAGTTCTTC.

The V gene is TRBV7-9, the J gene TRBJ1-1, with D possibly matching TRBD1 (6 bases). This CDR3 contains 13 residues. V gave up 5 bases and J gave up 7 bases, with 14 bases separating them. Germline CDR1 reads SEHNR; CDR2 reads FQNEAQ (reference sequence). CDR3 amino acids: CASSVTGTLEAFF. The CDR3 DNA reads as TGTGCCAGCAGCGTAACAGGGACCCTTGAAGCTTTCTTT.

This rearrangement joins TRBV5-6 to TRBJ2-7, with a possible D match to TRBD2 (7 bases). The CDR3 runs to 17 residues. The ends were cut back, 4 bases at V and 0 bases at J, with 20 bases in the middle. The V gene's germline CDR1 is SGHDT and CDR2 YYEEEE. CDR3 bases: TGTGCCAGCAGCCCAGTATGGACTAGGGGGAGCTCCTACGAGCAGTACGTC. As protein: CASSPVWTRGSSYEQYV.